This passage covers 30 T cell receptor beta chains from one sample sequenced in a study of CD8 T cells in Susac syndrome. Random hexamers were used to reverse transcribe an amount of roughly 0.5 to 1 ug RNA. TCRdb processed the immunoSEQ multiplex PCR reads anew with MiXCR; each CDR3 protein has one entry. The sample holds 95,000 to 150,000 distinct CDR3 sequences, more than 85% seen once. Sequencing used CD8+ T cells from PBMCs. These receptors originate from a human donor with multiple sclerosis.

The chain joins TRBV27 to TRBJ2-1; D unclear. Germline CDR1 MNHEY, CDR2 SMNVEV (reference sequence). Trimming left V 7 bases short and J 2 bases short, with 18 bases between. The CDR3 spans 16 residues. CDR3 residues: CASTSLRTDTYNEQFF. CDR3 nucleotides: TGTGCCAGCACTTCCCTTCGGACGGATACCTACAATGAGCAGTTCTTC.

V gene TRBV4-1 combines with J gene TRBJ2-6; 10 bases line up with TRBD1. The germline CDR1 and CDR2 sequences are MGHRA and YSYEKL. V lost 4 bases to trimming and J lost 1 base; unmatched junction nucleotides: 4. The length of the CDR3 is 17 residues. In DNA, the CDR3 is TGCGCCAGCAGCCCGACAGGGGGCTTATCTGGGGCCAACGTCCTGACTTTC. This sequence encodes CASSPTGGLSGANVLTF.

This clonotype has only one observation. V and J are TRBV5-6 and TRBJ1-3; a possible D gene is TRBD1 (6 bases). CDR1 and CDR2 from the germline V gene are SGHDT and YYEEEE. The germline V and J ends were trimmed by 0 bases and 5 bases, with 21 bases remaining between them. The CDR3 contains 18 residues. The CDR3 DNA follows: TGTGCCAGCAGCTTGGAGGGACACTTTCGAGGATACAGAAACACCATATATTTT. This encodes CASSLEGHFRGYRNTIYF.

DNA for the CDR3: TGCAGCGTACAGGGGGGAATCTCGAGGGAGCAGTTCTTC. Protein product: CSVQGGISREQFF. The chain joins TRBV29-1 to TRBJ2-1; 8 positions agree with TRBD1. CDR3 size: 13 residues. The J segment lost 10 bases and the V segment lost 6 bases, leaving 11 bases of the junction unmatched. Germline V gene sequence: CDR1 SQVTM, CDR2 ANQGSEA.

This rearrangement joins TRBV13 to TRBJ2-1; D remains unclear. V was cut by 8 bases and J by 6 bases, with 11 bases left in between. There are 12 residues in the CDR3. The germline V gene encodes CDR1 PRHDT and CDR2 FYEKMQ (reference sequence). The CDR3 spells CASRGPLNEQFF. CDR3 nucleotides: TGTGCCAGCCGAGGCCCCCTCAATGAGCAGTTCTTC.

The chain is built from TRBV5-1 and TRBJ1-3; possible D gene TRBD1, 5 bases. The CDR3 runs to 13 residues. Germline CDR1 SGHRS, CDR2 YFSETQ. Trimming removed 4 bases from V and 7 bases from J, with 12 bases in between. The CDR3 region is CASSIGWGNTIYF. The CDR3 nucleotides read TGCGCCAGCAGCATTGGATGGGGGAACACCATATATTTT.

The chain joins TRBV6-6 to TRBJ2-3, with 7 bases lining up with TRBD2. The germline V gene encodes CDR1 MNHNY and CDR2 SVGAGI (reference sequence). With V trimmed by 7 bases and J by 3 bases, 4 bases remained unmatched. The CDR3 extends over 13 amino acids. CDR3 bases: TGTGCCAGCAACAACGGGGGGACAGATACGCAGTATTTT. As protein: CASNNGGTDTQYF.

This chain joins TRBV7-6 and TRBJ2-4, with 8 bases aligning to TRBD2. The CDR3 consists of 15 residues. Germline V gene lookup returns CDR1 SGHVS and CDR2 FNYEAQ. V shed 5 bases and J 4 bases; nucleotides not matched to a gene: 7. DNA of the CDR3: TGTGCCAGCAGCCCACACGGGGGGGGGAAAAACATTCAGTACTTC. This encodes CASSPHGGGKNIQYF.

The rearrangement joins TRBV11-1 to TRBJ1-1; possible D gene TRBD1, 5 bases. Germline assignment: CDR1 SGHAT and CDR2 FQDESV (reference sequence). This CDR3 is 13 amino acids long. Trimming pared 5 bases from V and 5 bases from J, leaving 12 bases between. The CDR3 nucleotides are TGTGCCAGCAGCCCGGGGGGGATGACTGAAGCTTTCTTT. This translates into CASSPGGMTEAFF.

The CDR3 sequence: CASSEVRTNTEAFF. Here the CDR3 DNA reads TGTGCCAGCAGCGAGGTCAGGACGAACACTGAAGCTTTCTTT. The V gene is TRBV13, the J gene TRBJ1-1; D remains unclear. V was shortened by 5 bases and J by 1 base, with 11 bases between the two germline ends. The germline gives CDR1 PRHDT, CDR2 FYEKMQ (reference sequence). This CDR3 has 14 residues.

The chain employs TRBV9 and TRBJ1-1; tentative D call: TRBD1 (5 bases). The CDR3 consists of 16 residues. Germline CDR1 reads SGDLS; CDR2 reads YYNGEE. V lost 3 bases, J lost 0 bases, and 15 bases lay in between. The CDR3 loop reads CASSELVGLLNTEAFF. CDR3 nucleotides: TGTGCCAGCAGCGAACTAGTGGGACTTTTGAACACTGAAGCTTTCTTT.

The chain carries TRBV28 and TRBJ2-1, with D hard to call. V was clipped by 5 bases and J by 8 bases, with 7 bases between them. This CDR3 has 11 residues. In germline, CDR1 is MDHEN, CDR2 SYDVKM. The CDR3 loop is CASSDGHEQFF. CDR3 coding DNA: TGTGCCAGCAGTGACGGTCATGAGCAGTTCTTC.

CDR3 region: CSATTGRELFF. CDR3 DNA: TGCAGTGCTACCACAGGGAGGGAGCTGTTTTTT. The chain recombines TRBV20-1 with TRBJ2-2, with a weak D call TRBD1 (6 bases). Germline V gene lookup returns CDR1 DFQATT and CDR2 SNEGSKA (reference sequence). The CDR3 is made up of 11 amino acids. Trimming took 4 bases from V and 9 from J, leaving 9 bases between them.

This chain links TRBV11-2 with TRBJ2-3; the match to TRBD1 covers 8 bases. The germline gives CDR1 SGHAT, CDR2 FQNNGV. The CDR3 contains 14 residues. V lost 5 bases and J lost 5; bases outside the gene matches: 6. Here the CDR3 reads CASSLRTGIDTQYF. As DNA, the CDR3 is TGTGCCAGCAGCCTCCGGACAGGGATAGATACGCAGTATTTT.

This clonotype has just one count. The genes are TRBV2 and TRBJ1-1, with D possibly matching TRBD1 (5 bases). V lost 6 bases to trimming and J lost 2 bases, with 19 bases between them. The CDR3 covers 16 residues. Germline CDR1 reads SNHLY; CDR2 reads FYNNEI. This CDR3 reads CASRNLEQAQNTEAFF. The CDR3 bases are TGTGCCAGCAGAAACCTTGAACAGGCGCAAAACACTGAAGCTTTCTTT.

The chain couples TRBV29-1 to TRBJ1-2; D possibly corresponds to TRBD1 (6 bases). V shed 3 bases and J shed 3 bases, with 11 bases lying between them. Germline CDR1 is SQVTM and CDR2 is ANQGSEA. This CDR3 is built from 13 residues. The CDR3 reads CSVEGGADYGYTF. In DNA form, the CDR3 reads TGCAGCGTTGAGGGGGGCGCTGACTATGGCTACACCTTC. The full variable domain, completed using reference TRBV29-1 and TRBJ1-2, is SAVISQKPSRDICQRGTSLTIQCQVDSQVTMMFWYRQQPGQSLTLIATANQGSEATYESGFVIDKFPISRPNLTFSTLTVSNMSPEDSSIYLCSVEGGADYGYTFGSGTRLTVV.

A remark on this clonotype: One end of the junction is discordant with germline, which a read error may explain. V usage is TRBV3-1 and J usage is TRBJ2-5, with TRBD1 matching over 9 bases. This CDR3 is built from 20 residues. The germline gives CDR1 LGHDT, CDR2 YNNKEL (reference sequence). The CDR3 nucleotides read TGTGCCAGCAGCAAAGAGAAAGCGGGACAGGGAGGAAAACTCCAAGAGACCCAGTACTTC. Residues: CASSKEKAGQGGKLQETQYF.

The chain carries TRBV30 and TRBJ2-5, with D possibly being TRBD2 (6 bases). Trimming removed 2 bases at V and 2 bases at J, with 12 bases between. The CDR3 has 14 residues. Germline CDR1 GTSNPN, CDR2 SVGIG (reference sequence). The CDR3 DNA reads as TGTGCCTGGAGTTCACTAGCAAAACAAGAGACCCAGTACTTC. It specifies CAWSSLAKQETQYF.

The chain employs TRBV19 and TRBJ2-3, with 8 bases matching TRBD2. Trimming removed 6 bases from V and 5 bases from J; junction bases left unmatched: 7. Germline V gene data show CDR1 as LNHDA and CDR2 as SQIVND (reference sequence). There are 14 residues in the CDR3. CDR3 in amino acids: CASRGAGEIDTQYF. DNA for the CDR3: TGTGCCAGTAGAGGAGCGGGAGAGATAGATACGCAGTATTTT.

The chain couples TRBV11-2 to TRBJ2-3, with a possible D match to TRBD1 (5 bases). Germline CDR1 SGHAT, CDR2 FQNNGV. CDR3 length: 13 residues. Trimming shortened V by 0 bases and J by 14 bases, and 15 bases separated the two germline ends. Here the CDR3 DNA reads TGTGCCAGCAGCTTAGATTTTAGAGACAGTCCGTATTTT. This codes for CASSLDFRDSPYF.

The chain has TRBV7-9 and TRBJ2-1, with D possibly being TRBD1 or TRBD2 (8 bases each). Trimming stripped 5 bases from V and 6 bases from J, with 23 bases between. CDR3 length: 17 amino acids. Germline values: CDR1 SEHNR, CDR2 FQNEAQ (reference sequence). The CDR3 DNA reads TGTGCCAGCAGCCTCCCGGGAGGGCAGGGGGCAGGCAATGAGCAGTTCTTC. It codes for CASSLPGGQGAGNEQFF.

The rearrangement uses TRBV4-1 and TRBJ2-7; 7 bases align to TRBD1. CDR3 size: 15 residues. V lost 3 bases and J lost 2; bases outside the gene matches: 7. CDR1 MGHRA and CDR2 YSYEKL come from the germline V gene. The CDR3 DNA reads as TGCGCCAGCAGCCACGCACAGGGGCGCCCCTACGAGCAGTACTTC. Protein sequence: CASSHAQGRPYEQYF.

The chain carries TRBV7-9 and TRBJ2-2; D possibly corresponds to TRBD1 (6 bases). The germline V gene encodes CDR1 SEHNR and CDR2 FQNEAQ (reference sequence). This CDR3 is built from 15 residues. V dropped 5 bases and J dropped 6 bases, with 16 bases sitting between them. CDR3 DNA sequence: TGTGCCAGCAGCCCGCGAACAGGGTACGCCGGGGAGCTGTTTTTT. Translation gives CASSPRTGYAGELFF. The full variable domain, in which reference TRBV7-9 and TRBJ2-2 provide the parts outside the CDR3, is DTGVSQNPRHKITKRGQNVTFRCDPISEHNRLYWYRQTLGQGPEFLTYFQNEAQLEKSRLLSDRFSAERPKGSFSTLEIQRTEQGDSAMYLCASSPRTGYAGELFFGEGSRLTVL.

The rearrangement links TRBV19 to TRBJ1-2; TRBD1 matches at 7 bases. Germline V gives CDR1 LNHDA, CDR2 SQIVND (reference sequence). V shed 9 bases and J 3 bases; nucleotides not matched to a gene: 7. This CDR3 region has 13 residues. Here the CDR3 DNA reads TGTGCCAGCGGCTGGCAGGGGGACTATGGCTACACCTTC. As protein: CASGWQGDYGYTF.

The chain is built from TRBV20-1 and TRBJ2-2, with D perhaps TRBD2 (5 bases). Per the germline V gene, CDR1 is DFQATT and CDR2 is SNEGSKA (reference sequence). The ends were cut back, 4 bases at V and 0 bases at J, with 12 bases in the middle. CDR3 size: 15 residues. The DNA of the CDR3 is TGCAGTGCTACCTCGGGGTCACCGAACACCGGGGAGCTGTTTTTT. Translating it yields CSATSGSPNTGELFF.

The V and J genes are TRBV7-9 and TRBJ1-1; TRBD1 is a possible D gene (6 bases). The germline V gene encodes CDR1 SEHNR and CDR2 FQNEAQ (reference sequence). This CDR3 comprises 15 residues. V was shortened by 4 bases and J by 5 bases, with 17 bases between the two germline ends. CDR3 residues: CASSSAGEVDTEAFF. The CDR3 DNA sequence: TGTGCCAGCAGCTCAGCAGGGGAAGTCGATACTGAAGCTTTCTTT.

V and J are TRBV9 and TRBJ1-1; a possible D gene is TRBD1 (5 bases). The CDR3 runs to 14 residues. CDR1 and CDR2 from the germline V gene are SGDLS and YYNGEE. Between the trimmed V and J ends, which lost 3 bases and 6 bases, there was a span of 15 bases. CDR3 in DNA: TGTGCCAGCAGCGGATACCAGGGAGGCGCTGAAGCTTTCTTT. This codes for CASSGYQGGAEAFF.

V usage is TRBV11-2 and J usage is TRBJ2-3; D perhaps matches TRBD1 (5 bases). V dropped 6 bases and J dropped 4 bases, with 11 bases sitting between them. This CDR3 contains 13 residues. Per germline, CDR1 SGHAT and CDR2 FQNNGV. In DNA form, the CDR3 reads TGTGCCAGCAGACATGAGACAGCAGATACGCAGTATTTT. Translated: CASRHETADTQYF.

The rearrangement links TRBV13 to TRBJ1-5, with D possibly TRBD1 on 6 matching bases. The CDR3 loop spans 15 amino acids. Germline V CDR1 and CDR2: PRHDT, FYEKMQ (reference sequence). V lost 0 bases and J 6 bases, leaving 12 bases between the germline ends. In DNA form, the CDR3 reads TGTGCCAGCAGCTTAGGAAGGGGGGCGGGTCAGCCCCAGCATTTT. Its translation is CASSLGRGAGQPQHF.

The sample holds a few counts of this clonotype. The chain links TRBV9 to TRBJ2-5; 10 bases fit TRBD2. Germline V gene sequence: CDR1 SGDLS, CDR2 YYNGEE. The CDR3 is 14 amino acids. Trimming at V came to 4 bases and at J to 6 bases, leaving 6 bases not matched to a gene. The CDR3: CASSSGTSEKTQYF. Here the CDR3 DNA reads TGTGCCAGCAGCTCTGGGACTAGCGAAAAGACCCAGTACTTC.